Listed below are T cell receptor beta chains from one sample, sequenced in a study of STAT5B mutations in CD4+ large granular lymphocyte leukemia. Profiling relied on immunoSEQ multiplex PCR, and the TCRdb table lists in-frame clones only, not all of them. The table lists about 31,000 clones, around 90% of them singletons. Sequencing was done on a sample of CD4+ T cells from blood buffy coats. These receptors originate from a human donor in good health. CDR3s include the opening cysteine and the closing phenylalanine or tryptophan. The order of the fields is J gene, clone size, D gene, V gene, CDR3 DNA, CDR3 protein. The D gene is left open where the match is weak. Clone size is stated in some rows and not others, as once, few, many or a class when expanded.

>TRBJ2-7|few|TRBD2|TRBV13
TGTGCCAGCAGCTTGGGAGCGGGAAGCTCCTACGAGCAGTACTTC
CASSLGAGSSYEQYF
>TRBJ2-1|.|.|TRBV10-3
TGTGCCATCAGTTCTACAGAATCCCCTCAGTTCTTC
CAISSTESPQFF
>TRBJ1-2|.|TRBD1|TRBV29-1
TGCAGCGCTGGGACAGGGAATGGCTACACCTTC
CSAGTGNGYTF
>TRBJ1-1|.|.|TRBV7-2
TGTGCCAGCAGTACCTTCGTGACGAGGGGGAGGTCCACTGAAGCTTTCTTT
CASSTFVTRGRSTEAFF
>TRBJ1-1|once|TRBD1|TRBV18
TGTGCCAGCTCCCAAAGGACAGGAAAAGCTTTCTTT
CASSQRTGKAFF
>TRBJ2-5|.|TRBD2|TRBV30
TGTGCCTGGACCGAGGGACTAGCGGGACTGAAAGGAGGGACCCAGTACTTC
CAWTEGLAGLKGGTQYF
>TRBJ2-5|.|TRBD2|TRBV2
TGTGCCAGCAGACTAGCGGGAGGTGCCCAAGAGACCCAGTACTTC
CASRLAGGAQETQYF
>TRBJ1-1|.|TRBD1|TRBV19
TGTGCCAGTAGCGGGACAGGTGAAGCTTTCTTT
CASSGTGEAFF
>TRBJ2-1|.|TRBD1|TRBV7-9
TGTGCCAGCAGCTTTTTCCTGGGGACAGGTTACAATGAGCAGTTCTTC
CASSFFLGTGYNEQFF
>TRBJ2-5|.|.|TRBV7-6
TGTGCCAGCAGCTTAGCGCTCCGGGGAGAGACCCAGTACTTC
CASSLALRGETQYF
>TRBJ2-1|.|TRBD2|TRBV9
TGTGCCAGCAGCGTAGCGGGAGGATCCTACAATGAGCAGTTCTTC
CASSVAGGSYNEQFF
>TRBJ1-6|.|.|TRBV25-1
TGTGCCAGCACCCAAGGCGGGGACCCCTATAATTCACCCCTCCACTTT
CASTQGGDPYNSPLHF
>TRBJ2-7|.|TRBD2|TRBV5-5
TGTGCCAGCAGCCGACTGACTAGCCTAAGCTACGAGCAGTACTTC
CASSRLTSLSYEQYF
>TRBJ2-1|.|TRBD2|TRBV5-1
TGCGCCAGCAGCCCTTCTCTAGCGGGAGTGGATAATGAGCAGTTCTTC
CASSPSLAGVDNEQFF
>TRBJ2-1|.|.|TRBV11-3
TGTGCCAGCAGCATATCACGGGCTAGTAGAGACAATGAGCAGTTCTTC
CASSISRASRDNEQFF
>TRBJ1-1|.|.|TRBV5-1
TGCGCCAGCAGTCAGGACAGCGCCATGAACACTGAAGCTTTCTTT
CASSQDSAMNTEAFF
>TRBJ2-7|.|TRBD2|TRBV19
TGTGCCAGTAGTAGGGGACTAGCGGGAGGGGAGTACGAGCAGTACTTC
CASSRGLAGGEYEQYF
>TRBJ2-2|.|TRBD1|TRBV7-9
TGTGCCAGCAGCTTCGGCCAGGGGGTCACCGGGGAGCTGTTTTTT
CASSFGQGVTGELFF
>TRBJ1-1|.|.|TRBV6-1
TGTGCCAGCAGGTTCCGGGGCGGATCAACGTCTGAAGCTTTCTTT
CASRFRGGSTSEAFF
>TRBJ1-5|once|.|TRBV27
TGTGCCAGCAGTTTAGGACAGTCAACCAATCAGCCCCAGCATTTT
CASSLGQSTNQPQHF
>TRBJ2-1|.|.|TRBV9
TGTGCCAGCAGCTCCCAACCCCCTTCCTTTTGGTACAATGAGCAGTTCTTC
CASSSQPPSFWYNEQFF
>TRBJ2-7|.|TRBD2|TRBV20-1
TGCAGTGCAACTAGCGGTTACGAGCAGTACTTC
CSATSGYEQYF
>TRBJ2-3|.|TRBD1|TRBV7-8
TGTGCCAGCAGCTCCCGCGACAGGGGGGGGGTAGATACGCAGTATTTT
CASSSRDRGGVDTQYF
>TRBJ2-1|once|.|TRBV10-2
TGCGCCAGCACCGCCCGGGAGTGGAATGAGCAGTTCTTC
CASTAREWNEQFF
>TRBJ1-2|.|TRBD1|TRBV29-1
TGCAGCGTTGGACAGGGTCACTATGGCTACACCTTC
CSVGQGHYGYTF
>TRBJ2-3|once|.|TRBV5-1
TGCGCCAGCAGCCCCCGGGGTAGCTCTACAGATACGCAGTATTTT
CASSPRGSSTDTQYF
>TRBJ2-7|.|.|TRBV7-9
TGTGCCAGCAGCTCCGGGACTTATCATTACGAGCAGTACTTC
CASSSGTYHYEQYF
>TRBJ2-3|.|TRBD1|TRBV6-5
TGTGCCAGCAGTTACAGCTGGACAGGGGTTGCAGATACGCAGTATTTT
CASSYSWTGVADTQYF